This TCR beta chain was obtained from a study of T cells after yellow fever vaccination. In the study overall: It was SMART-Seq v4 Ultra Low Input that prepared the fractions with low cell numbers. General observations from the study: After the booster, about 95% of CD4 and 88% of CD8 primary-response clones were re-detected. High-abundance clonotypes from the bulk population could contaminate FACS-sorted repertoires.

This clonotype was seen ten or more times. What it recognizes is unknown. TCRdb re-called the 5' RACE reads with MiXCR, one entry per CDR3 protein. Of some 120,000 distinct CDR3 sequences listed, roughly 6.7% are singletons. Per the germline V gene, CDR1 is SQVTM and CDR2 is ANQGSEA. The CDR3 runs 13 residues. The V and J ends lost 4 bases and 8 bases respectively, with 15 bases between them. This TCR was sampled from a man aged 18 to 29 who received the YFV17D yellow fever vaccine. The sequences come from CD4+ T cells sorted from PBMCs, collected 9 to 10 days after the first yellow fever vaccination. The chain has TRBV29-1 and TRBJ2-1; D not resolved. The CDR3 protein is CSVAYTVSDEQFF. The CDR3 DNA sequence: TGCAGCGTTGCTTATACAGTCTCTGATGAGCAGTTCTTC.